Presented here are 11 T cell receptor beta chains from one specimen sequenced in a study of shared clonotypes between healthy human individuals. Using immunoSEQ multiplex PCR, the repertoire was profiled, and TCRdb retains in-frame clones only, with some absent. The repertoire includes around 2.5 million clones, 90% to 95% of them detected once, and approximately 0.37% sits in the top ten. Sequenced sample: naive CD4+ T cells from PBMCs. The sample's subset: CD45RA+ positively selected. The receptors derive from a young man in good health. Some clones in this sample may be carry-over from other donors' samples.

This clone was seen just once. The junction and the germline gene differ at one end; a read error may be behind it. The chain's CDR3 is CASSKEGWGSYEQYF. CDR3 nucleotide sequence: TGCGCCAGCAGCAAAGAAGGATGGGGTTCCTACGAGCAGTACTTC. V gene TRBV4-1 combines with J gene TRBJ2-7; D is unresolved. CDR1 and CDR2 (germline): MGHRA, YSYEKL. CDR3 size: 15 residues.

In this sample, this clone turned up once. This chain joins TRBV11-2 and TRBJ2-7, with D possibly TRBD1 on 5 matching bases. Germline V gives CDR1 SGHAT, CDR2 FQNNGV. The CDR3 contains 14 residues. V was cut by 3 bases and J by 6 bases, with 15 bases left in between. CDR3: CASSFPIRGAEQYF. In nucleotides, the CDR3 is TGTGCCAGCAGCTTTCCGATCCGTGGGGCCGAGCAGTACTTC.

This clone has only a few counts. The chain combines TRBV6-1 with TRBJ1-2, with 9 bases that match TRBD1. This CDR3 comprises 13 residues. From germline, CDR1 is MNHNS and CDR2 SASEGT. J gave up 7 bases and V 6 bases, and 6 bases lay outside the gene matches. CDR3 in DNA: TGTGCCAGCAGATCACAGGGGGCCTCTGGCTACACCTTC. Protein: CASRSQGASGYTF.

V is TRBV10-1 and J is TRBJ2-7, with a possible D match to TRBD1 (5 bases). This CDR3 region has 14 residues. Per germline, CDR1 WNHNN and CDR2 SYGVQD (reference sequence). V gave up 0 bases and J gave up 2 bases, with 8 bases separating them. CDR3 sequence: CASSESSGPYEQYF. The CDR3 DNA reads TGCGCCAGCAGTGAGTCGTCAGGGCCCTACGAGCAGTACTTC.

The chain recombines TRBV29-1 with TRBJ2-1; unclear D gene. In germline, CDR1 is SQVTM, CDR2 ANQGSEA. This CDR3 has 14 amino acids. Trimming stripped 4 bases from V and 2 bases from J, with 12 bases between. The CDR3 protein is CSVVQIPPYNEQFF. CDR3 bases: TGCAGCGTTGTACAGATACCCCCCTACAATGAGCAGTTCTTC.

The J gene is TRBJ1-2, the V gene TRBV2; D may be TRBD1 (5 bases). Per the germline V gene, CDR1 is SNHLY and CDR2 is FYNNEI. Trimming stripped 6 bases from V and 6 bases from J, with 14 bases between. This CDR3 has 13 amino acids. The chain's CDR3 is CASRGDGAHGYTF. The CDR3 nucleotides are TGTGCCAGCAGGGGGGACGGCGCCCATGGCTACACCTTC.

This rearrangement joins TRBV9 to TRBJ2-2, with D perhaps TRBD1 or TRBD2 (5 bases each). The CDR3 has 16 residues. Trimming cost V 3 bases and J 2 bases, with 14 bases left between them. Germline loops: CDR1 SGDLS, CDR2 YYNGEE. CDR3 in amino acids: CASSAGASLNTGELFF. CDR3 in DNA: TGTGCCAGCAGCGCCGGGGCTAGCTTAAACACCGGGGAGCTGTTTTTT.

The chain employs TRBV15 and TRBJ2-5; D might be TRBD2 (6 bases). The CDR3 sequence is 15 residues long. Germline CDR1 reads LNHNV; CDR2 reads YYDKDF (reference sequence). The V end was cut by 0 bases, the J end by 4 bases, with 12 bases between. Here the CDR3 DNA reads TGTGCCACCAGCAGAGATTGGAGGGGAGGAGAGACCCAGTACTTC. It codes for CATSRDWRGGETQYF.

This clone has only a few counts. This rearrangement joins TRBV20-1 to TRBJ1-2, with unresolved D. The CDR3 totals 11 residues. In germline, CDR1 is DFQATT, CDR2 SNEGSKA (reference sequence). V was shortened by 4 bases and J by 8 bases, with 11 bases between the two germline ends. In DNA, the CDR3 is TGCAGTGCTAAGGAGGGAGGCGGCTACACCTTC. Amino acids: CSAKEGGGYTF.

For the CDR3, the DNA is TGCAGCGGTAAACTACTAGCGGGAGGGCCAGACGGGGAGCTGTTTTTT. Protein sequence: CSGKLLAGGPDGELFF. The chain links TRBV29-1 to TRBJ2-2; 13 bases map to TRBD2. J gave up 7 bases and V 7 bases, and 12 bases lay outside the gene matches. Germline CDR1 reads SQVTM; CDR2 reads ANQGSEA. CDR3 length equals 16 residues.

The chain joins TRBV10-3 to TRBJ2-1, with 8 bases aligning to TRBD2. CDR3 length: 15 residues. Germline lookup yields CDR1 ENHRY and CDR2 SYGVKD. V lost 10 bases to trimming and J lost 9 bases; unmatched junction nucleotides: 17. CDR3 in amino acids: CATTGEREIWGEQFF. The DNA for the CDR3 is TGTGCCACTACGGGCGAGCGGGAGATATGGGGTGAGCAGTTCTTC.